This TCR beta chain originates from a study of blood T cell repertoires in COVID-19. Here immunoSEQ multiplex PCR was the method, and the copy in TCRdb shows in-frame clones only, minus some. The table shows 300,000 to 450,000 clones, with 70% to 90% occurring only once. Sequenced sample: peripheral blood. This receptor was identified in a human donor in a cohort sampled during active COVID-19.

The CDR3: CASSQIQGVTGELFF. The CDR3 DNA sequence: TGCGCCAGCAGCCAAATACAGGGAGTGACCGGGGAGCTGTTTTTT. The V gene is TRBV4-1, the J gene TRBJ2-2; maybe TRBD1 (6 bases). The V gene lost 2 bases and the J gene lost 5 bases, with 12 bases spanning the gap. The CDR3 length is 15 residues. The germline gives CDR1 MGHRA, CDR2 YSYEKL.